Reported below is one T cell receptor beta chain. No antigen is known for it. This specimen belongs to a study of cytomegalovirus exposure and HLA in healthy donors. Regarding the study as a whole: Reports showed the classifier diagnosing cytomegalovirus status with high specificity and sensitivity. In a later analysis, TCR beta V- and J-gene trimming showed a link to a missense DCLRE1C variant. TCR association rates varied by HLA locus in a later analysis, with DRB1 highest and HLA-C lowest.

The study ran its PCR with 60 Vbeta and 13 Jbeta primers. Here immunoSEQ multiplex PCR was the method, and the copy in TCRdb shows in-frame clones only, minus some. This sample carries around 150,000 clones, approximately 72% of them seen once, and the ten largest clones take roughly 2%. The clonotype was recovered from a female donor in good health and CMV-seronegative. Sequenced sample: PBMCs.

The CDR3 loop reads CASSLKGQGWNEQYF. CDR3 in DNA: TGTGCCAGCAGCTTGAAGGGACAGGGCTGGAACGAGCAGTACTTC. The chain has TRBV5-4 and TRBJ2-7; 9 bases agree with TRBD1. Germline assignment: CDR1 SGHNT and CDR2 YYREEE (reference sequence). The CDR3 is 15 amino acids. The trim removed 1 base at V and 5 bases at J, leaving 7 bases unmatched.